The 13 T cell receptor beta chains listed next were all sequenced from one sample in a study of chemoradiotherapy in HPV16-positive cancers (dated by TCRdb to the early 2020s). Libraries were constructed by the immunoSEQ multiplex PCR assay. This immuneACCESS table, as held by TCRdb, lists in-frame sequences with V and J called but not all clones. Of the missing ones, under half trace to an unresolved V gene in checked studies; the others have no known cause. For this sample the table gives 9,500 to 15,000 clones, of which 63% were detected only once. The ten largest clones take up about a fifth of the sample. This material was acquired from a patient who underwent chemoradiotherapy. Receptors originate from a human donor with HPV-associated anogenital cancer.

The chain combines TRBV28 with TRBJ1-1, with TRBD1 matching over 8 bases. Germline-derived CDR1 and CDR2 are MDHEN and SYDVKM. Losses at the gene ends were 7 bases for V and 5 bases for J; bases not matched to a gene: 18. The CDR3 spans 17 residues. The CDR3 nucleotides are TGTGCCAGCACCCTCACAGGGGGGCGTTTTATGTATACTGAAGCTTTCTTT. Protein product: CASTLTGGRFMYTEAFF. Variable domain in full (rest from reference TRBV28 and TRBJ1-1): DVKVTQSSRYLVKRTGEKVFLECVQDMDHENMFWYRQDPGLGLRLIYFSYDVKMKEKGDIPEGYSVSREKKERFSLILESASTNQTSMYLCASTLTGGRFMYTEAFFGQGTRLTVV.

This clone was seen a single time. The CDR3 sequence is CASKLTGTGDYNEQFF. Written as DNA, the CDR3 is TGTGCCAGCAAGCTTACCGGGACAGGGGACTACAATGAGCAGTTCTTC. This chain uses TRBV11-2 with TRBJ2-1, with TRBD1 matching 10 bases. The CDR3 extends over 16 amino acids. The V and J ends lost 7 bases and 3 bases, in that order; junction bases with no gene match: 9. Germline CDR1 reads SGHAT; CDR2 reads FQNNGV.

The J gene is TRBJ1-5, the V gene TRBV27, with TRBD1 as a possible D gene (6 bases). Germline values: CDR1 MNHEY, CDR2 SMNVEV (reference sequence). The CDR3 length is 15 residues. Trimming stripped 6 bases from V and 3 bases from J, with 15 bases between. CDR3 sequence (DNA): TGTGCCAGCAGCCTAAACCAGGGGATCAATCAGCCCCAGCATTTT. This encodes CASSLNQGINQPQHF.

The chain carries TRBV10-3 and TRBJ2-3; a weak D match, TRBD1 (7 bases). The ends were cut back, 8 bases at V and 0 bases at J, with 18 bases in the middle. The germline CDR1 and CDR2 sequences are ENHRY and SYGVKD. The CDR3 has 16 amino acids. CDR3 protein: CAIGGSRDRSTDTQYF. The DNA for the CDR3 is TGTGCCATCGGGGGGTCCCGGGACAGAAGCACAGATACGCAGTATTTT.

V usage is TRBV6-5 and J usage is TRBJ1-2, with 8 bases matching TRBD1. The length of the CDR3 is 14 residues. Trimming cost V 6 bases and J 3 bases; bases outside gene matches: 6. Germline V CDR1 and CDR2: MNHEY, SVGAGI. CDR3 bases: TGTGCCAGCAGGGGACAGGCGCCCCACTATGGCTACACCTTC. Residues: CASRGQAPHYGYTF.

This chain links TRBV19 with TRBJ2-2; D remains ambiguous. The CDR3 has 13 amino acids. CDR1 and CDR2 (germline): LNHDA, SQIVND (reference sequence). V dropped 1 base and J dropped 7 bases, with 7 bases sitting between them. CDR3 nucleotides: TGTGCCAGTAGTATAGGGGTTAGCGGGGAGCTGTTTTTT. Its protein product is CASSIGVSGELFF.

In its sample, this clone was seen a few times. At the DNA level, this CDR3 is encoded by other sequences in the same sample as well. The rearrangement links TRBV28 to TRBJ2-7; 8 nucleotides match TRBD1. J gave up 3 bases and V 3 bases, and 4 bases lay outside the gene matches. The CDR3 length is 14 residues. Germline CDR1 reads MDHEN; CDR2 reads SYDVKM. CDR3 protein: CASSFPGTGYEQYF. The CDR3 region has the DNA TGTGCCAGCAGTTTTCCGGGGACAGGCTACGAGCAGTACTTC.

The rearrangement joins TRBV29-1 to TRBJ1-2, with D tentatively TRBD1 (6 bases). The CDR3 covers 15 residues. The V and J ends lost 3 bases and 4 bases respectively, with 18 bases between them. The V gene's germline CDR1 is SQVTM and CDR2 ANQGSEA. The CDR3: CSVEGKGEDFYGYTF. CDR3 coding DNA: TGCAGCGTTGAGGGTAAGGGGGAGGACTTCTATGGCTACACCTTC.

The chain has TRBV4-1 and TRBJ2-2; weak D call: TRBD1 (6 bases). This CDR3 is built from 15 residues. The V gene lost 5 bases and the J gene lost 1 base, with 11 bases spanning the gap. Germline assignment: CDR1 MGHRA and CDR2 YSYEKL. The CDR3 sequence is CASSMPDRNTGELFF. The CDR3 region has the DNA TGCGCCAGCAGCATGCCGGACAGGAACACCGGGGAGCTGTTTTTT.

By its share, this clone is medium-sized. This chain links TRBV6-1 with TRBJ2-5; D possibly matches TRBD1 or TRBD2 (5 bases each). Germline lookup yields CDR1 MNHNS and CDR2 SASEGT. This CDR3 contains 13 residues. V lost 3 bases, J lost 6 bases, and 11 bases lay in between. CDR3 loop: CASSDGGGQTQYF. In DNA, the CDR3 is TGTGCCAGCAGTGATGGTGGGGGTCAGACCCAGTACTTC.

V gene TRBV2 combines with J gene TRBJ1-1; D possibly corresponds to TRBD1 (6 bases). Germline CDR1 is SNHLY and CDR2 is FYNNEI. With 8 bases removed from V and 4 bases from J, the gap between germline ends came to 20 bases. The CDR3 spans 15 residues. This chain's CDR3 is CASLRREGGATEAFF. The DNA of the CDR3 is TGTGCCAGCTTGCGGCGGGAGGGGGGAGCCACTGAAGCTTTCTTT.

This clone was picked up one time. The chain is built from TRBV2 and TRBJ2-3; 8 bases map to TRBD1. Trimming cost V 5 bases and J 1 base; bases outside gene matches: 5. The CDR3 sequence is 15 residues long. CDR1 SNHLY and CDR2 FYNNEI come from the germline V gene. The CDR3 DNA is TGTGCCAGCAGTTTATTGACAGGGGGCACAGATACGCAGTATTTT. Translated, it gives CASSLLTGGTDTQYF.

The chain employs TRBV7-6 and TRBJ2-1, with TRBD2 as a possible D gene (5 bases). Trimming cost V 2 bases and J 6 bases, with 17 bases left between them. The CDR3 covers 16 residues. Germline assignment: CDR1 SGHVS and CDR2 FNYEAQ. CDR3 DNA: TGTGCCAGCAGCTTAAGGGCAGCCAGCGGAGGCAATGAGCAGTTCTTC. Protein: CASSLRAASGGNEQFF. The full variable domain, its missing parts supplied by reference TRBV7-6 and TRBJ2-1, is GAGVSQSPRYKVTKRGQDVALRCDPISGHVSLYWYRQALGQGPEFLTYFNYEAQQDKSGLPNDRFSAERPEGSISTLTIQRTEQRDSAMYRCASSLRAASGGNEQFFGPGTRLTVL.